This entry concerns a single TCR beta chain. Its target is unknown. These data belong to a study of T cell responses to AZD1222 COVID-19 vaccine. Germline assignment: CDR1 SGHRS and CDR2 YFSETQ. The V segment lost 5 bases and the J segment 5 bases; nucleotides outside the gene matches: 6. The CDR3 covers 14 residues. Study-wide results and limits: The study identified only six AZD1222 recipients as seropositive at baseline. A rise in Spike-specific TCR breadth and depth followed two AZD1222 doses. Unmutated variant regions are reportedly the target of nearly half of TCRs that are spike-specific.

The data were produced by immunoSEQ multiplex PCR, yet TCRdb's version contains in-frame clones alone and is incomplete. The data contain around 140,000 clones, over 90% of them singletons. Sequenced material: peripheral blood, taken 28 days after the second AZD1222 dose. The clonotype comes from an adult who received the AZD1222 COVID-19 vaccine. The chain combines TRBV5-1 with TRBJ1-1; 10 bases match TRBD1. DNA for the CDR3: TGCGCCAGCAGTATGGGACAGGGGTATACTGAAGCTTTCTTT. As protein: CASSMGQGYTEAFF.